Sequencing of this TCR beta chain was carried out in a study of Ad26.COV2.S vaccination and SARS-CoV-2 variants. About this clone itself: The antigen is undetermined.

CDR1 and CDR2 from the germline V gene are MNHEY and SMNVEV (reference sequence). The CDR3 runs to 15 residues. V trimming: 3 bases; J trimming: 2 bases; junction bases outside the gene matches: 6. Findings and limits, study-wide: Quantification of TCR breadth and depth may have yielded underestimates of total T cell responses. Reported findings describe substantial breadth in spike-specific CD8+ and CD4+ T cell responses following vaccination.

The assay was immunoSEQ multiplex PCR, and TCRdb's table has in-frame clones only and misses some. The sample records about 430,000 clones, roughly 90% being singletons. Described treatment: 19 received Ad26.COV2.S at low or high dose, single or two shots; five or six received placebo; per-sample allocation not given. Samples were taken on day 63 after the first vaccine or placebo injection. Participants' vaccine, an Ad26 vector, delivered Wuhan-strain SARS-CoV-2 spike. The V call is TRBV27, the J call TRBJ2-7; 8 nucleotides match TRBD2. This TCR was recovered from a person between 18 and 59 years old who received the Ad26.COV2.S COVID-19 vaccine or a placebo. The source material was peripheral blood, sampled in a trial of Ad26.COV2.S vaccine versus placebo. CDR3 amino acids: CASSFAGGLPYEQYF. The CDR3, as DNA: TGTGCCAGCAGTTTTGCGGGGGGCTTACCCTACGAGCAGTACTTC.